This T cell receptor beta chain was sequenced for a study of blood T cells in healthy people across ages. The study, taken as a whole, reports: Investigators treated diversity estimates from one million T cells as underestimates. Since the PBMCs were unsorted, naive and antigen-experienced cells could not be conclusively compared.

Alongside a J-beta primer mix, a sample-barcoded 5' primer served in a second PCR lasting about 7 to 12 cycles. TCRdb fed the 5' RACE reads into MiXCR, producing one record per CDR3 protein. The profile covers 1.5 million to 2 million distinct CDR3 sequences, with approximately 32% appearing a single time and roughly 10% taken by the ten largest. Between the trimmed V and J ends, which lost 6 bases and 1 base, there was a span of 13 bases. The CDR3 covers 15 residues. Germline CDR1 is MNHEY and CDR2 is SMNVEV (reference sequence). Details on this clonotype: Its antigen is not identified.

This chain connects TRBV27 to TRBJ2-1; no definite D call. The TCR originated in a woman in her twenties or thirties in good health. Sequenced material: blood. This CDR3 is CASSPEWASYNEQFF. The CDR3 DNA reads as TGTGCCAGCAGCCCAGAGTGGGCATCCTACAATGAGCAGTTCTTC.